This TCR beta chain was sequenced during a study of blood T cells in healthy people across ages. Study conclusions and caveats: Per million T cells, TCR beta diversity dropped roughly linearly as age increased.

Primers used in a second PCR of about 6 to 12 cycles were a sample-barcoded 5' primer and a J-beta primer mix. TCRdb independently ran MiXCR on the 5' RACE reads; one entry per CDR3 protein. Here the sample spans about 630,000 distinct CDR3 sequences, about 21% being singletons. CDR3 length: 14 residues. Per germline, CDR1 SNHLY and CDR2 FYNNEI. After removal of 10 bases from V and 0 bases from J, the junction contained 6 bases not matched to a gene. This clonotype was seen a handful of times. Its target is unknown. The receptor's source is a man in his 70s in good health. The sequenced sample consisted of blood. The V and J genes are TRBV2 and TRBJ2-4; 7 nucleotides line up with TRBD2. The CDR3 sequence is CATGGDLAKNIQYF. The CDR3 DNA reads TGTGCCACGGGGGGTGATCTAGCCAAAAACATTCAGTACTTC.